A selection of T cell receptor beta chains follows, all from one sample in a study of vaccination and CD4 T cells after COVID-19. Their specific antigens are unknown. TCRdb fed the PCR reads into MiXCR, producing one record per CDR3 protein. The data contain around 13,000 distinct CDR3 sequences, 25% to 30% of them seen just once; the ten biggest clones take up roughly 8%. Material for sequencing was CD4+ T cells from blood, cultured in vitro. All receptors derive from a human donor who had recovered from COVID-19. Each CDR3 is given with its conserved first and last residue. A D gene is named only where the DNA matches it firmly. Clone size, where shown, is once, few, many, or a class for clones that have expanded.

v_call	j_call	d_call	clone_size	cdr3_aa	cdr3_nt
TRBV5-1	TRBJ1-1	.	.	CASRSNTEAFF	TGCGCCAGCAGGTCTAACACTGAAGCTTTCTTT
TRBV4-3	TRBJ1-1	TRBD1	.	CASSHSTRTGGANTEAFF	TGCGCCAGCAGCCATAGCACAAGGACAGGGGGTGCGAACACTGAAGCTTTCTTT
TRBV9	TRBJ1-2	TRBD1	few	CASSVGDSYGYTF	TGTGCCAGCAGCGTAGGGGACAGCTATGGCTACACCTTC
TRBV20-1	TRBJ1-4	.	few	CSAWTPATNEKLFF	TGCAGTGCTTGGACACCAGCAACTAATGAAAAACTGTTTTTT
TRBV15	TRBJ2-5	TRBD2	few	CATSRDPAGGPGETQYF	TGTGCCACCAGCAGAGATCCGGCGGGGGGGCCCGGAGAGACCCAGTACTTC
TRBV7-2	TRBJ2-2	.	.	CASSWGAGRNTGELFF	TGTGCCAGCAGCTGGGGGGCAGGGAGGAACACCGGGGAGCTGTTTTTT
TRBV7-8	TRBJ1-1	.	.	CASSLGTGNTEAFF	TGTGCCAGCAGCTTAGGTACAGGGAACACTGAAGCTTTCTTT
TRBV11-3	TRBJ2-1	TRBD2	few	CASSLEGGLAVNEQFF	TGTGCCAGCAGCTTAGAGGGGGGACTAGCGGTTAATGAGCAGTTCTTC
TRBV28	TRBJ1-5	.	.	CASARGGSNQPQHF	TGTGCCAGCGCCCGCGGGGGAAGCAATCAGCCCCAGCATTTT
TRBV20-1	TRBJ2-3	TRBD1	few	CSRTGASTDTQYF	TGCAGCCGAACAGGGGCTAGCACAGATACGCAGTATTTT
TRBV5-8	TRBJ2-5	.	.	CASRRTGLLQETQYF	TGTGCCAGCCGCCGAACGGGGCTCCTCCAAGAGACCCAGTACTTC
TRBV5-1	TRBJ1-1	TRBD1	few	CASRPGQGVNTEAFF	TGCGCCAGCAGACCGGGACAGGGGGTGAACACTGAAGCTTTCTTT
TRBV7-9	TRBJ2-6	.	.	CASFRDSGANVLTF	TGTGCCAGCTTCCGGGACTCTGGGGCCAACGTCCTGACTTTC
TRBV5-4	TRBJ1-1	.	once	CASSLDSGNTEAFF	TGTGCCAGCAGCTTGGACAGTGGGAACACTGAAGCTTTCTTT
TRBV5-1	TRBJ2-2	TRBD2	.	CASSLESWRGGGSGELFF	TGCGCCAGCAGCTTGGAGTCGTGGCGGGGGGGCGGTTCCGGGGAGCTGTTTTTT
TRBV6-2/TRBV6-3	TRBJ1-2	TRBD1	medium-sized	CASRSLGQGSYGYTF	TGTGCCAGCAGGAGCTTGGGACAGGGTTCCTATGGCTACACCTTC
TRBV30	TRBJ1-1	.	few	CAWIYRGVYPAFF	TGTGCCTGGATCTATCGGGGGGTTTACCCAGCTTTCTTT
TRBV6-1	TRBJ1-2	TRBD1	.	CASRATGTGYYGYTF	TGTGCCAGCAGGGCAACCGGGACAGGCTACTATGGCTACACCTTC
TRBV24-1	TRBJ2-3	TRBD2	.	CATSDSTSGGFTDTQYF	TGTGCCACCAGTGATTCGACTAGCGGGGGGTTTACAGATACGCAGTATTTT
TRBV5-1	TRBJ1-2	.	.	CASSLGRSLNYGYTF	TGCGCCAGCAGCTTGGGCAGAAGCCTTAACTATGGCTACACCTTC
TRBV27	TRBJ1-1	TRBD1	medium-sized	CASSGPGQGNTEAFF	TGTGCCAGCAGTGGACCGGGACAGGGAAACACTGAAGCTTTCTTT
TRBV12-3/TRBV12-4	TRBJ1-1	.	.	CASSLGGSMNTEAFF	TGTGCCAGCAGTTTAGGTGGGTCCATGAACACTGAAGCTTTCTTT
TRBV5-8	TRBJ2-2	.	.	CASSRPPDVANTGELFF	TGTGCCAGCAGCCGACCCCCCGACGTAGCGAACACCGGGGAGCTGTTTTTT
TRBV19	TRBJ1-2	.	few	CASSLQTGHYGYTF	TGTGCCAGTAGTCTACAGACGGGACACTATGGCTACACCTTC
TRBV7-9	TRBJ2-1	.	few	CASSADTTSFGQFF	TGTGCCAGCAGCGCCGACACCACATCCTTTGGGCAGTTCTTC
TRBV10-2	TRBJ1-5	.	few	CASSEGTASNQPQHF	TGCGCCAGCAGTGAAGGCACAGCTAGCAATCAGCCCCAGCATTTT
TRBV9	TRBJ1-2	.	.	CASSVSLDYGYTF	TGTGCCAGCAGCGTTTCCCTGGACTATGGCTACACCTTC
TRBV6-1	TRBJ1-3	.	few	CASSPLGTGGNTIYF	TGTGCCAGCAGTCCTCTCGGGACGGGGGGAAACACCATATATTTT
TRBV15	TRBJ2-7	.	.	CATSRDIQRTYEQYF	TGTGCCACCAGCAGAGATATCCAGAGAACCTACGAGCAGTACTTC
TRBV25-1	TRBJ1-6	.	few	CASSDLSYNSPLHF	TGTGCCAGCAGTGACCTCTCCTATAATTCACCCCTCCACTTT
TRBV5-1	TRBJ2-7	.	.	CASSLGGVAENEQYF	TGCGCCAGCAGCTTGGGAGGGGTAGCGGAAAACGAGCAGTACTTC
TRBV12-3/TRBV12-4	TRBJ1-2	.	few	CASSPNGTPTYTF	TGTGCCAGCAGTCCCAACGGGACACCAACTTACACCTTC
TRBV11-3	TRBJ2-3	.	.	CASSSGGTFTDTQYF	TGTGCCAGCAGCTCCGGAGGGACGTTCACAGATACGCAGTATTTT
TRBV7-2	TRBJ2-3	.	few	CASSPRNGGVNTQYF	TGTGCCAGCAGCCCACGGAACGGGGGAGTAAATACGCAGTATTTT
TRBV19	TRBJ2-2	.	few	CATQPEGGELFF	TGTGCCACCCAACCGGAGGGGGGGGAGCTGTTTTTT
TRBV12-3/TRBV12-4	TRBJ1-1	TRBD1	few	CASNKGGKNTEAFF	TGTGCCAGCAACAAAGGGGGCAAGAACACTGAAGCTTTCTTT
TRBV6-1	TRBJ1-1	.	few	CASTRNPGAEAFF	TGTGCCAGCACCCGAAATCCTGGCGCTGAAGCTTTCTTT
TRBV7-2	TRBJ1-3	TRBD1	.	CASSETGGEWNTIYF	TGTGCCAGCAGCGAAACAGGGGGCGAGTGGAACACCATATATTTT
TRBV2	TRBJ1-2	.	medium-sized	CASSEAGTHGYTF	TGTGCCAGCAGTGAAGCAGGGACACATGGCTACACCTTC
TRBV10-2	TRBJ1-2	.	once	CASGYGGLGYTF	TGCGCCAGCGGCTACGGTGGGTTGGGCTACACCTTC
TRBV6-1	TRBJ1-6	TRBD1	few	CASTTQGALPNSPLHF	TGTGCCAGCACAACGCAGGGGGCGCTTCCTAATTCACCCCTCCACTTT
TRBV6-1	TRBJ1-4	.	.	CASKPRHGFNEKLFF	TGTGCCAGCAAACCCAGACACGGTTTTAATGAAAAACTGTTTTTT
TRBV5-4	TRBJ2-2	.	few	CASSTTQGVTGELFF	TGTGCCAGCAGCACGACGCAGGGCGTCACCGGGGAGCTGTTTTTT
TRBV30	TRBJ1-2	.	few	CAWSDSAGYTF	TGTGCCTGGAGTGATTCCGCGGGCTACACCTTC
TRBV15	TRBJ2-5	TRBD2	few	CATARGGGIQETQYF	TGTGCCACCGCTCGGGGGGGGGGGATCCAAGAGACCCAGTACTTC
TRBV6-1	TRBJ1-5	.	.	CASREEGRNRNQPQHF	TGTGCCAGCAGGGAAGAGGGGAGGAATCGGAATCAGCCCCAGCATTTT
TRBV20-1	TRBJ2-2	TRBD2	.	CSAERGPLNTGELFF	TGCAGTGCAGAGCGGGGGCCGCTCAACACCGGGGAGCTGTTTTTT